This T cell receptor beta chain came from a study of T cells in Graves' hyperthyroidism and ophthalmopathy. Amplified TCR beta CDR3 regions came from RNA transcripts. The HTBI primer set drove a first-round RT-PCR of the TCR CDR3. MiXCR was run by TCRdb on the multiplex PCR reads, yielding one entry per CDR3 protein. Of around 690,000 distinct CDR3 sequences listed, around 16% are singletons. For this clonotype: Its antigen remains unknown.

Study observations and caveats: Ophthalmopathy, as predicted by the model, came a median around 7 months after the prediction.

The sequence was obtained from a man in his forties or fifties with Graves' hyperthyroidism. Sequenced material: blood.

CDR3 sequence: CSSVEGNNYGYTF. The CDR3, as DNA: TGCAGCTCGGTCGAAGGGAATAACTATGGCTACACCTTC. The J gene is TRBJ1-2, the V gene TRBV29-1; D not certain. Germline assignment: CDR1 SQVTM and CDR2 ANQGSEA. V gave up 8 bases and J gave up 1 base, with 14 bases separating them. There are 13 residues in the CDR3.